This TCR beta chain was identified during a study of T cells in Graves' hyperthyroidism and ophthalmopathy. Study background: Peripheral blood was taken when the disease was first diagnosed, before any treatment began. Study results and caveats: Within blood appeared most thyroid clonotypes that had expanded above 0.001. Stable hyperthyroidism was separated from ophthalmopathy by a model based on 13 V-J features.

Patients with uncontrolled infections, other autoimmune diseases, pregnancy or lactation were excluded. At least ten counts were recorded for this clonotype. Its antigen is still unknown. RNA transcripts were the template for amplifying TCR beta CDR3 regions. The study used the HTBI primer set for a first-round RT-PCR of the TCR CDR3. TCRdb independently ran MiXCR on the multiplex PCR reads; one entry per CDR3 protein. Found here are fewer than 400,000 distinct CDR3 sequences, around 15% of them singletons; the top ten hold 28%. This CDR3 has 11 amino acids. Germline V CDR1 and CDR2: MNHNS, SASEGT. V was pared by 6 bases and J by 11 bases, with 13 bases between.

This chain connects TRBV6-1 to TRBJ1-1; D gene unclear. The sample consisted of blood. This clonotype originated in a man aged 50 to 59 with Graves' ophthalmopathy. The CDR3 protein is CASSSSQWAFF. The CDR3 nucleotides are TGTGCCAGCAGCAGTTCCCAATGGGCTTTCTTT.